The sequence of this TCR beta chain was determined in a study of T-cell memory formation after mild COVID-19. General study findings and limits: Day 15 to 85 contractors were CD4/CD8 balanced; later expanders leaned CD4+. There were some responding clones in pre-infection memory, which suggested that cross-reactive memory had joined.

Turning to this clonotype: Its antigen is not known.

TCRdb fed the 5' RACE reads into MiXCR, producing one record per CDR3 protein. The sample carries fewer than 700,000 distinct CDR3 sequences, about 20% recorded once. The sequenced sample was PBMCs or a T cell subset sorted from them (not recorded which). The clonotype was recovered from an adult woman who had mild COVID-19 (a few samples of this study predate the infection). Cell type and time point are not known.

The chain's CDR3 is CASSLGSIQYF. CDR3 bases: TGTGCCAGCAGCCTAGGGAGCATTCAGTACTTC. The V and J genes are TRBV11-2 and TRBJ2-4, with D tentatively TRBD2 (5 bases). This CDR3 has 11 residues. The germline CDR1 and CDR2 sequences are SGHAT and FQNNGV. V lost 5 bases and J lost 9, with 8 bases in between. Full variable domain (outside the CDR3, taken from reference TRBV11-2 and TRBJ2-4): EAGVAQSPRYKIIEKRQSVAFWCNPISGHATLYWYQQILGQGPKLLIQFQNNGVVDDSQLPKDRFSAERLKGVDSTLKIQPAKLEDSAVYLCASSLGSIQYFGAGTRLSVL.